These 18 T cell receptor beta chains came from one sample sequenced in a study of T cell responses to AZD1222 COVID-19 vaccine. Profiled with immunoSEQ multiplex PCR; TCRdb holds only in-frame clones, not every one. The sample carries about 47,000 clones, approximately 79% recorded once. This specimen was peripheral blood, taken on day 0 of MenACWY control vaccination. The source of these receptors is an adult in good health.

The V gene is TRBV27, the J gene TRBJ1-1; 9 nucleotides align to TRBD1. Trimming removed 4 bases from V and 4 bases from J; junction bases left unmatched: 4. This CDR3 is built from 14 residues. The germline gives CDR1 MNHEY, CDR2 SMNVEV (reference sequence). The CDR3 sequence is CASSYRGQGTEAFF. Here the CDR3 DNA reads TGTGCCAGCAGTTACAGGGGGCAGGGCACTGAAGCTTTCTTT.

This chain uses TRBV7-9 with TRBJ1-3; D ambiguous. The CDR3 is 14 amino acids. The V gene lost 5 bases and the J gene lost 8 bases, with 16 bases spanning the gap. CDR1 and CDR2 from the germline V gene are SEHNR and FQNEAQ (reference sequence). CDR3 DNA: TGTGCCAGCAGCCTGACTGGGCCTAGGGACACCATATATTTT. Translating it yields CASSLTGPRDTIYF.

This sequence joins TRBV12-3 or TRBV12-4 and TRBJ2-1; TRBD2 matches at 9 bases. There are 12 residues in the CDR3. With 1 base clipped from V and 15 bases from J, the junction kept 4 bases outside the gene matches. CDR3 residues: CASSLGGTSMFF. CDR3 bases: TGTGCCAGCAGTTTAGGGGGGACTAGCATGTTCTTC.

This clone has a single count. The V gene is TRBV3-1 (or the pseudogene TRBV3-2), the J gene TRBJ2-7; 9 positions match TRBD1. Germline assignment: CDR1 LGHDT and CDR2 YNNKEL (reference sequence). V gave up 4 bases and J gave up 0 bases; unmatched junction bases: 16. This CDR3 is built from 19 residues. CDR3 residues: CASSRSSGTGTLSSYEQYF. CDR3 DNA: TGTGCCAGCAGCCGATCCTCCGGGACAGGGACTCTCAGCTCCTACGAGCAGTACTTC.

This sequence joins TRBV5-1 and TRBJ1-1; perhaps TRBD1 as D (6 bases). The V end lost 0 bases, the J end lost 2 bases, and 11 bases lay between the germline ends. The CDR3 contains 15 residues. CDR1 is SGHRS, CDR2 YFSETQ, per germline. The CDR3 nucleotides are TGCGCCAGCAGCTTGGGCGGGGGGCTTAACACTGAAGCTTTCTTT. This encodes CASSLGGGLNTEAFF.

V and J are TRBV12-3 or TRBV12-4 and TRBJ1-2; D unresolved. V dropped 3 bases and J dropped 7 bases, with 6 bases sitting between them. This CDR3 has 11 residues. CDR3 loop: CASSLMSGYTF. CDR3 bases: TGTGCCAGCAGTTTGATGAGTGGCTACACCTTC.

This rearrangement joins TRBV15 to TRBJ2-5, with 10 bases lining up with TRBD1. Germline V gives CDR1 LNHNV, CDR2 YYDKDF (reference sequence). The trim removed 3 bases at V and 1 base at J, leaving 2 bases unmatched. The CDR3 is 15 residues long. The CDR3 loop is CATSRGQGSQETQYF. CDR3 in DNA: TGTGCCACCAGCAGGGGACAGGGGAGCCAAGAGACCCAGTACTTC.

The V and J genes are TRBV7-9 and TRBJ2-2; D uncertain. V lost 5 bases, J lost 7 bases, and 11 bases lay in between. This CDR3 is 13 amino acids long. CDR1 is SEHNR and CDR2 is FQNEAQ in the germline V gene (reference sequence). The CDR3 loop is CASSPKGNGELFF. Here the CDR3 DNA reads TGTGCCAGCAGCCCAAAAGGGAACGGGGAGCTGTTTTTT.

This clone was seen a handful of times. This chain uses TRBV7-9 with TRBJ1-4; D ambiguous. This CDR3 is built from 11 residues. In germline, CDR1 is SEHNR, CDR2 FQNEAQ (reference sequence). V gave up 11 bases and J gave up 5 bases, with 9 bases separating them. CDR3 protein: CAVNNNEKLFF. The CDR3 nucleotides read TGTGCCGTAAACAACAATGAAAAACTGTTTTTT.

J is TRBJ1-2 and V is TRBV2, with TRBD1 identical over 7 bases. CDR1 and CDR2 (germline): SNHLY, FYNNEI. V lost 6 bases to trimming and J lost 8 bases; unmatched junction nucleotides: 9. The CDR3 extends over 13 amino acids. CDR3 DNA sequence: TGTGCCAGCAGGGTACAGACAGGGAAAGGCTACACCTTC. Amino acid sequence: CASRVQTGKGYTF.

This clone was picked up one time. This chain links TRBV25-1 with TRBJ1-6; D is unclear. Germline CDR1 reads MGHDK; CDR2 reads SYGVNS. Trimming removed 3 bases from V and 13 bases from J, with 16 bases in between. CDR3 length equals 14 residues. CDR3 loop: CASSDPGIKRPLHF. CDR3 DNA: TGTGCCAGCAGTGACCCAGGCATTAAGAGGCCCCTCCACTTT.

The CDR3 loop is CASSLIGNSYNEQFF. CDR3 DNA sequence: TGTGCCAGCAGTTTGATAGGGAACTCCTACAATGAGCAGTTCTTC. This chain uses TRBV28 with TRBJ2-1; no clear D gene. The CDR3 covers 15 residues. Germline assignment: CDR1 MDHEN and CDR2 SYDVKM. The germline V and J ends were trimmed by 3 bases and 0 bases, with 9 bases remaining between them.

This sequence joins TRBV12-3 or TRBV12-4 and TRBJ2-1; no clear D. Between the trimmed V and J ends, which lost 8 bases and 9 bases, there was a span of 14 bases. This CDR3 region has 12 residues. CDR3 residues: CASRRSVSEQFF. DNA for the CDR3: TGTGCCAGCCGCCGGAGTGTTTCTGAGCAGTTCTTC.

The V gene is TRBV7-8, the J gene TRBJ2-3; tentatively, D is TRBD2 (7 bases). The germline V gene encodes CDR1 SGHVS and CDR2 FQNEAQ. The CDR3 runs to 14 residues. V lost 5 bases and J lost 7, with 16 bases in between. The CDR3 reads CASSPRGGGNTQYF. The CDR3 coding sequence is TGTGCCAGCAGCCCGAGGGGAGGGGGGAATACGCAGTATTTT.

This clone was seen more than once but under ten times. The rearrangement joins TRBV5-1 to TRBJ1-3; D not resolved. Germline loops: CDR1 SGHRS, CDR2 YFSETQ. V lost 0 bases to trimming and J lost 0 bases, with 10 bases between them. The CDR3 totals 16 residues. CDR3 sequence (DNA): TGCGCCAGCAGCTTGGTAGGCAGCATCTCTGGAAACACCATATATTTT. Its translation: CASSLVGSISGNTIYF.

This rearrangement joins TRBV10-3 to TRBJ2-7, with D maybe TRBD2 (6 bases). The V end lost 11 bases, the J end lost 4 bases, and 12 bases lay between the germline ends. Germline V CDR1 and CDR2: ENHRY, SYGVKD. The CDR3 length is 11 residues. CDR3 DNA sequence: TGTGCCTGCGGGGCACAATACGAGCAGTACTTC. It codes for CACGAQYEQYF.

This sequence joins TRBV27 and TRBJ2-7; 9 bases agree with TRBD1. The V gene's germline CDR1 is MNHEY and CDR2 SMNVEV (reference sequence). J was trimmed by 2 bases and V by 6 bases; bases with no gene match: 20. The CDR3 has 19 residues. The CDR3 region is CASSLGRDRVPPFPYEQYV. In nucleotides, the CDR3 is TGTGCCAGCAGCCTAGGCCGGGACAGGGTTCCCCCTTTCCCCTACGAGCAGTACGTC.

The chain has TRBV19 and TRBJ1-6, with D perhaps TRBD1 (5 bases). This CDR3 region has 13 residues. Between the trimmed V and J ends, which lost 5 bases and 8 bases, there was a span of 10 bases. CDR1 is LNHDA and CDR2 is SQIVND in the germline V gene (reference sequence). CDR3 residues: CASSFLGDSPLHF. CDR3 coding DNA: TGTGCCAGTAGTTTCCTAGGGGATTCACCCCTCCACTTT.